These 23 T cell receptor beta chains originate from one sample sequenced in a study of cytomegalovirus exposure and HLA in healthy donors. The PCR was carried out with 60 Vbeta primers and 13 Jbeta primers. Method: immunoSEQ multiplex PCR; TCRdb's copy keeps in-frame clones and lacks some. The sample carries 150,000 to 200,000 clones, approximately 80% recorded once. The sequenced sample consisted of PBMCs. Every receptor here comes from a man younger than 45 in good health and CMV-seropositive.

This clone has just a few counts. The rearrangement links TRBV5-4 to TRBJ2-5; 9 nucleotides line up with TRBD2. Germline V gives CDR1 SGHNT, CDR2 YYREEE (reference sequence). The V gene end was trimmed by 2 bases and the J gene end by 3 bases; junction bases not matched to a gene: 5. CDR3 length equals 15 residues. In DNA, the CDR3 is TGTGCCAGCAGCTTACAGACTAGCGGCAAAGAGACCCAGTACTTC. This encodes CASSLQTSGKETQYF.

The chain employs TRBV4-3 and TRBJ2-1; 13 bases map to TRBD2. The length of the CDR3 is 17 residues. CDR1 and CDR2 (germline): LGHNA, YSLEER. V dropped 0 bases and J dropped 8; count of bases not matched to a gene: 7. For the CDR3, the DNA is TGCGCCAGCAGCCAAGACCCTACTAGCGGGGGGGCCCATGAGCAGTTCTTC. Translation: CASSQDPTSGGAHEQFF.

The chain uses TRBV19 and TRBJ1-5; D ambiguous. The germline gives CDR1 LNHDA, CDR2 SQIVND (reference sequence). This CDR3 is 15 amino acids long. Trimming took off 6 bases at V and 5 bases at J, with 17 bases between the two ends. CDR3 region: CASRRGGGWDQPQHF. The CDR3 DNA reads as TGTGCCAGTAGGCGCGGAGGAGGGTGGGATCAGCCCCAGCATTTT.

This rearrangement joins TRBV2 to TRBJ2-3; D uncertain. Per germline, CDR1 SNHLY and CDR2 FYNNEI. The V and J ends lost 0 bases and 0 bases respectively, with 13 bases between them. This CDR3 has 17 residues. CDR3 protein: CASSEAPSPTSTDTQYF. CDR3 coding DNA: TGTGCCAGCAGTGAAGCGCCTTCCCCCACTAGCACAGATACGCAGTATTTT.

Here the CDR3 reads CASSLGLAEETQYF. CDR3 nucleotides: TGTGCCAGCAGCTTAGGGCTTGCAGAAGAGACCCAGTACTTC. V usage is TRBV11-2 and J usage is TRBJ2-5, with D unclear. CDR1 and CDR2 from the germline V gene are SGHAT and FQNNGV. This CDR3 comprises 14 residues. The V end lost 1 base, the J end lost 3 bases, and 9 bases lay between the germline ends.

This clone was recorded once. V usage is TRBV4-1 and J usage is TRBJ2-5; D is ambiguous. The CDR3 covers 13 residues. In germline, CDR1 is MGHRA, CDR2 YSYEKL. Trimming removed 6 bases from V and 5 bases from J, with 13 bases in between. The CDR3 sequence is CASRPLRRETQYF. CDR3 sequence (DNA): TGCGCCAGCAGACCCCTGAGGCGGGAGACCCAGTACTTC.

The V and J genes are TRBV11-2 and TRBJ2-5; D remains unclear. CDR3 length equals 11 residues. The V gene's germline CDR1 is SGHAT and CDR2 FQNNGV. Trimming pared 4 bases from V and 2 bases from J, leaving 2 bases between. CDR3 protein: CASSSQETQYF. In DNA, the CDR3 is TGTGCCAGCAGCTCACAAGAGACCCAGTACTTC. The full variable domain, rest sourced from reference TRBV11-2 and TRBJ2-5, is EAGVAQSPRYKIIEKRQSVAFWCNPISGHATLYWYQQILGQGPKLLIQFQNNGVVDDSQLPKDRFSAERLKGVDSTLKIQPAKLEDSAVYLCASSSQETQYFGPGTRLLVL.

The rearrangement joins TRBV29-1 to TRBJ2-1, with D possibly matching TRBD2 (5 bases). V was clipped by 8 bases and J by 4 bases, with 12 bases between them. CDR1 SQVTM and CDR2 ANQGSEA come from the germline V gene. The CDR3 length is 12 residues. The CDR3 nucleotides are TGCAGCTTAGAAGGGAGATACAATGAGCAGTTCTTC. It is translated as CSLEGRYNEQFF.

This clone was detected once. The V call is TRBV27, the J call TRBJ2-1; TRBD2 aligns across 12 bases. Germline assignment: CDR1 MNHEY and CDR2 SMNVEV (reference sequence). This CDR3 has 19 amino acids. Trimming removed 0 bases from V and 6 bases from J; junction bases left unmatched: 12. CDR3 residues: CASSLSGLAGYTNSNEQFF. CDR3 nucleotides: TGTGCCAGCAGTTTATCAGGACTAGCGGGATACACCAATTCCAATGAGCAGTTCTTC.

This chain links TRBV27 with TRBJ2-7, with 11 bases matching TRBD2. CDR1 and CDR2 from the germline V gene are MNHEY and SMNVEV (reference sequence). This CDR3 has 17 amino acids. With V trimmed by 2 bases and J by 1 base, 7 bases remained unmatched. CDR3 sequence: CASSLLPSGRPSYEQYF. In DNA, the CDR3 is TGTGCCAGCAGTTTACTCCCTAGCGGGAGGCCTTCCTACGAGCAGTACTTC.

The chain combines TRBV7-9 with TRBJ1-2; D ambiguous. V was clipped by 3 bases and J by 8 bases, with 10 bases between them. Germline V CDR1 and CDR2: SEHNR, FQNEAQ (reference sequence). The CDR3 spans 12 residues. CDR3 in amino acids: CASSLRYGGYTF. The DNA of the CDR3 is TGTGCCAGCAGCTTGCGTTACGGGGGCTACACCTTC.

This clone was counted a few times. The chain carries TRBV5-1 and TRBJ2-5, with 13 bases lining up with TRBD2. The CDR3 has 16 residues. In germline, CDR1 is SGHRS, CDR2 YFSETQ. With V trimmed by 6 bases and J by 4 bases, 9 bases remained unmatched. The CDR3 reads CASTTRWTSGGETQYF. The CDR3 DNA is TGCGCCAGCACCACCCGATGGACTAGCGGGGGAGAGACCCAGTACTTC.

The chain links TRBV6-4 to TRBJ2-7; a weak D match, TRBD2 (5 bases). Trimming pared 4 bases from V and 3 bases from J, leaving 13 bases between. The length of the CDR3 is 14 residues. The germline CDR1 and CDR2 sequences are MRHNA and SNTAGT. In nucleotides, the CDR3 is TGTGCCAGCAGTGTGGACTCGTCGGTCTACGAGCAGTACTTC. Translating it yields CASSVDSSVYEQYF.

The genes are TRBV30 and TRBJ2-1, with D possibly being TRBD1 (6 bases). Germline V gene data show CDR1 as GTSNPN and CDR2 as SVGIG (reference sequence). The V end was cut by 8 bases, the J end by 4 bases, with 18 bases between. The CDR3 runs 14 residues. In DNA, the CDR3 is TGTGCCCGGCAACAGGGTTCCCCTTACAATGAGCAGTTCTTC. This translates into CARQQGSPYNEQFF.

The chain couples TRBV30 to TRBJ1-2; D may be TRBD1 (6 bases). The V gene lost 3 bases and the J gene lost 6 bases, with 8 bases spanning the gap. Per germline, CDR1 GTSNPN and CDR2 SVGIG (reference sequence). The CDR3 contains 11 residues. The CDR3 DNA is TGTGCCTGGAGGCCAGGGGATGGCTACACCTTC. It encodes CAWRPGDGYTF.

The chain couples TRBV27 to TRBJ1-6; 10 bases align to TRBD1. Germline lookup yields CDR1 MNHEY and CDR2 SMNVEV (reference sequence). After removal of 7 bases from V and 7 bases from J, the junction contained 4 bases not matched to a gene. This CDR3 has 14 residues. CDR3 sequence (DNA): TGTGCCAGCAACCGGGACAGGGGCAATTCACCCCTCCACTTT. This encodes CASNRDRGNSPLHF.

CDR3 DNA sequence: TGTGCCAGCAGCTCGCCGAGCGGGGGGGCCTACAATGAGCAGTTCTTC. Its protein product is CASSSPSGGAYNEQFF. The chain joins TRBV7-9 to TRBJ2-1; the match to TRBD2 covers 10 bases. Trimming at V came to 4 bases and at J to 2 bases, leaving 5 bases not matched to a gene. The CDR3 length is 16 residues. Germline values: CDR1 SEHNR, CDR2 FQNEAQ (reference sequence).

The chain joins TRBV7-8 to TRBJ1-6; D is undetermined. V was clipped by 1 base and J by 0 bases, with 10 bases between them. Germline loops: CDR1 SGHVS, CDR2 FQNEAQ. This CDR3 region has 17 residues. In DNA form, the CDR3 reads TGTGCCAGCAGCTTAGTACGGGGAAGCTCCTATAATTCACCCCTCCACTTT. Amino acid sequence: CASSLVRGSSYNSPLHF.

J is TRBJ2-1 and V is TRBV15; D ambiguous. Germline-derived CDR1 and CDR2 are LNHNV and YYDKDF (reference sequence). V lost 3 bases and J lost 5, with 8 bases in between. CDR3 length equals 13 residues. CDR3 sequence: CATSSDPNNEQFF. The CDR3 DNA reads TGTGCCACCAGCAGCGATCCTAACAATGAGCAGTTCTTC.

The rearrangement joins TRBV19 to TRBJ2-7; 7 bases agree with TRBD1. V shed 3 bases and J 2 bases; nucleotides not matched to a gene: 4. Germline assignment: CDR1 LNHDA and CDR2 SQIVND (reference sequence). The CDR3 loop spans 14 amino acids. DNA for the CDR3: TGTGCCAGTAGTATCTCGGACAGGCCCTACGAGCAGTACTTC. Encoded protein: CASSISDRPYEQYF.

The chain uses TRBV13 and TRBJ2-4; 8 bases agree with TRBD1. Germline V gives CDR1 PRHDT, CDR2 FYEKMQ (reference sequence). V lost 4 bases and J lost 8; bases outside the gene matches: 4. The CDR3 sequence is 13 residues long. The CDR3 region has the DNA TGTGCCAGCAGCTCAGACAGGGGTGACATTCAGTACTTC. Protein sequence: CASSSDRGDIQYF.

The rearrangement uses TRBV11-1 and TRBJ2-3; the match to TRBD2 covers 11 bases. The ends lost 2 bases at V and 4 bases at J; junction bases unmatched: 8. Germline loops: CDR1 SGHAT, CDR2 FQDESV (reference sequence). CDR3 length equals 17 residues. CDR3 DNA sequence: TGTGCCAGCAGCTTAACCGGGCTAGCGGGAGGATCAGATACGCAGTATTTT. Its protein product is CASSLTGLAGGSDTQYF.

The rearrangement uses TRBV11-2 and TRBJ2-6, with 9 nucleotides matching TRBD1. J gave up 2 bases and V 5 bases, and 7 bases lay outside the gene matches. The CDR3 is 17 amino acids. The V gene's germline CDR1 is SGHAT and CDR2 FQNNGV. The CDR3 loop is CASSASYRGPGANVLTF. CDR3 in DNA: TGTGCCAGCAGCGCGAGCTACAGGGGGCCTGGGGCCAACGTCCTGACTTTC.